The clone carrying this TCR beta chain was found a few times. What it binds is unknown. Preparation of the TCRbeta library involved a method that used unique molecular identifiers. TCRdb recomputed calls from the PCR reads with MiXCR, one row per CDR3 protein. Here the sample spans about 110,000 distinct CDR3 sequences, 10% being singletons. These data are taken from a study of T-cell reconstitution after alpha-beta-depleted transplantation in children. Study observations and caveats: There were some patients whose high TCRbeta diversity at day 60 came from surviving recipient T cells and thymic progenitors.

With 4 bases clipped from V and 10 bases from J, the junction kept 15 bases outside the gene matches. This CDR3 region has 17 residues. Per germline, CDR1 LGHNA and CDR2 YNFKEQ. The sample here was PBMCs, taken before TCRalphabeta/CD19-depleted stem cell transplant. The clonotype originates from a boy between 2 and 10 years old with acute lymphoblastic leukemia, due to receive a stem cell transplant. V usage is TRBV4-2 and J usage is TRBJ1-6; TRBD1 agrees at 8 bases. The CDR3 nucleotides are TGTGCCAGCAGCCGCTACGGACAGGGAATGGAAGAATCACCCCTCCACTTT. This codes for CASSRYGQGMEESPLHF.